The rows below give T cell receptor beta chains drawn from one sample of a study of cytomegalovirus exposure and HLA in healthy donors. Assay: immunoSEQ multiplex PCR; the TCRdb copy retains only in-frame clones and omits some. Here the sample spans around 86,000 clones, approximately 7.1% being singletons. Sequencing input: PBMCs. These receptors were obtained from a man aged 50-60 years in good health and CMV-seronegative. Both conserved end residues are part of each CDR3. Fields, in order: V gene, CDR3 protein.

>TRBV27
CASSFVANQPQHF
>TRBV29-1
CSVLPDSSHEQYF
>TRBV5-4
CASSLNRDYGYTF
>TRBV28
CASSPPAGRYGYTF
>TRBV7-8
CASSLGVGGHQPQHF
>TRBV10-3
CAISPGQLYEQYF
>TRBV11-2
CASSLDRGLPAAEQYF
>TRBV14
CASSERGGSSEQFF
>TRBV6-5
CASRGQVRTEAFF
>TRBV6-5
CASRAGQGTYEQYF
>TRBV11-2
CASSFLWRRSNTEAFF
>TRBV30
CAWSGAGKGYEQYF
>TRBV2
CASSTLQGSEQFF
>TRBV4-1
CASSQASGGGGDTQYF
>TRBV7-3
CASSPTGSFVGELFF
>TRBV5-1
CASSSGTGRRETQYF
>TRBV28
CASRPRGYPYNEQFF
>TRBV27
CASSPGKGNSPLHF
>TRBV14
CASSQEQGIYSPLHF
>TRBV6-6
CASSYQTGQVNYGYTF
>TRBV10-2
CASRDALAGGSYEQYF
>TRBV10-3
CAISGVTGTNTEAFF
>TRBV30
CAYIAGGLEQYF
>TRBV4-1
CASSHTGQGLNGYTF
>TRBV5-1
CASSLGGQGAANYGYTF
>TRBV14
CASSQGGQGYSGNTIYF
>TRBV6-6
CASKQGPNEKLFF
>TRBV10-3
CAISEGRGGPYNEQFF
>TRBV11-2
CATQLGQGYTEQFF
>TRBV10-2
CASMTTGFMDEQYF
>TRBV28
CASSLTGLNTEAFF
>TRBV6-6
CASSPAAGELFF